The T cell receptor (beta chain) under discussion was sequenced for a study of cytomegalovirus exposure and HLA in healthy donors (dated by TCRdb to 2016 to 2017). The study in broad terms: An earlier analysis of 587 of the donors reported under 300 Gb of sequence data and 117 million unique TCR beta sequences obtained from approximately 180 million T cells. Approximately 300 gigabases of sequencing data and about 92 million unique TCR sequences made up an early release that covered several hundred HLA-typed donors. Of the roughly 390 genotyped donors, 75% to 85% were placed in the genetic ancestry cluster associated with self-reported Caucasian donors. The study was designed to test whether signatures of past pathogen exposure could be identified by cataloging public T cell receptors. The study profiled the T cell repertoires of about 720 subjects by immunosequencing and related them to cytomegalovirus serostatus. A separate validation cohort of roughly 110 different subjects was used in addition to the approximately 700-subject first cohort. To predict cytomegalovirus infection status, the study brought together high-throughput TCR immunosequencing, statistical association of individual TCRs with disease status, and machine learning. To study patterns of TCR occurrence, a later analysis re-analyzed previously published TCR beta repertoires from 500 to 850 donors and added high-resolution HLA genotyping. In the later analysis, no new phenotypic data were used to find candidate immune exposures; instead, reliance was placed on TCR beta sequences and their occurrence across donors. An earlier analysis of around 580 of the donors used high-throughput TCR beta sequencing to judge whether each TCR beta V gene segment behaved as functional or pseudogenic. Alongside the repertoire data, information on donor age, sex, ethnicity and CMV serostatus was compiled. A later genetic analysis used genome-wide SNP genotypes for about 55% of the 666 donors, treating that subset as a discovery cohort. All discovery cohort repertoires had been generated using a single sequencing platform. HLA typing covered class I and class II loci at four-digit resolution. Typing coverage varied by locus: 629-630 donors for A, B, C, DRB1 and DQB1; 522 for DQA1; about 600 for DPA1; 400 to 480 for DPB1. Roughly 5 DR-DQ haplotypes were handled as single units for association and clustering, since linkage in the cohort was strong. On average, over 200,000 unique TCR beta nucleotide sequences were sequenced per donor among about 400 genotyped donors of the cohort, with approximately 18% of those sequences being non-productive.

Overall results and qualifications from the work: For the cohort, immune exposure information was limited to CMV serostatus. Most TCR sequences were seen in very few donors, while some public TCRs were found in many individuals. An earlier analysis of approximately 530 of the donors showed that most TCR beta V segments appeared in productive rearrangements either about 90% or about 30% of the time, which broadly matched IMGT annotations. Correlated functional status among segregating V segments might reflect linkage disequilibrium, but an unknown experimental factor could not be ruled out. In a later genetic analysis, a missense DCLRE1C variant was associated with V-gene and J-gene trimming of TCR beta chains, and the association was replicated in an independent cohort. According to the authors, the approach could potentially be generalized to other disease states and immunological phenotypes. The 87-base-pair reads could not distinguish some IMGT-functional V segments, including TRBV6-2 and TRBV6-3, so those segments were excluded. Only TCR beta chains were sequenced in this cohort, and the absence of alpha or paired-chain data limited detectable features. HLA typing was unavailable for some donors at each locus, so association tests used only the typed subset. The study gave a list of under 200 TCR beta chains associated with cytomegalovirus. Presence/absence analyses assumed roughly uniform sequencing depth across donors, an assumption that may not hold. In a later analysis, HLA-associated TCR beta chains were found to be more clonally expanded and to have lower generation probabilities than equally common non-associated chains. A further reported finding was that TCR beta sequences accurately predicted the HLA-A and HLA-B alleles for most subjects in the first cohort. A later analysis associated about 16,000 TCR beta sequences with specific HLA alleles at a false discovery rate of 0.05. In a later genetic analysis, fewer N-insertions in productive TCRs were reported among donors in an Asian-associated ancestry cluster than the roughly 700-donor mean. Because counts were too low, around 17 rarely observed V segments, including chromosome 9 orphons, were left out of the earlier analysis of several hundred of the donors. A later analysis reported that several top co-occurrence clusters appeared linked to parvovirus B19, influenza, CMV and Epstein-Barr virus. A later analysis found that most CMV-associated TCR beta chains appeared HLA-restricted, with HLA associations seemingly driven largely by CMV exposure. A later analysis found that TCR association rates varied across HLA loci, with DRB1 alleles showing the most associated TCRs and HLA-C alleles the fewest. The classifier was reported to diagnose cytomegalovirus status with high specificity and sensitivity in both the original cohort and the validation cohort. When HLA alleles, especially DR and DQ, strongly co-occurred, attributing TCR associations to individual alleles was difficult. The sequencing pipeline was judged likely to have produced a cluster of highly shared sequence variants as a technical artifact. In vitro tests confirmed that three of the cytomegalovirus-associated TCR beta chains recognize cytomegalovirus antigens.

Comment on this clone: It has no known antigen specificity. No base quality information exists; no much larger clone differs at one position.

The CDR3 has 14 amino acids, counting the end cysteine and phenylalanine. Here the CDR3 DNA is all that survives: 42 bases in frame from base 1. V loses 7 bases, J loses 3 bases, and the germline ends lie 15 bases apart. The CDR1 and CDR2 encoded by the germline V gene are SNHLY and FYNNEI. Libraries were built with the immunoSEQ multiplex PCR assay. The multiplex PCR relied on a mix of 60 forward primers for TCR Vbeta segments and 13 reverse primers for TCR Jbeta segments. Amplification of the CDR3 region of rearranged TCR beta genes was performed with a multiplex PCR assay on genomic DNA. On the Illumina HiSeq System, the amplified TCR beta libraries were sequenced as 87-base-pair reads. The original pipeline was this. Across the 670 or so repertoires, a later analysis counted approximately 83 million unique TCR beta chains, 8.5 million to 12 million of which were shared by at least two donors. A nearest-neighbor algorithm error-corrected the raw reads and collapsed the reads into unique sequences, merging closely related sequences to remove PCR and sequencing errors. Alignment of CDR3 sequences to IMGT reference sequences was used to assign V, D and J gene segments. For a sequence to be retained, a match of at least six nucleotides was required to both a V gene segment and a J gene segment. A rearrangement counted as productive if the CDR3 had no stop codons and remained in frame with V and J, and every other rearrangement counted as non-productive. CDR3 was defined by IMGT convention, running from the second conserved V-encoded cysteine to the conserved J-encoded phenylalanine. The earlier analysis of about 560 of the donors excluded any sequence lacking an unambiguous match to a single V gene segment. An earlier analysis of a few hundred of the donors called V segments functional above 56.7% productive rearrangements and segregating when the between-donor standard deviation exceeded 5%. To diagnose cytomegalovirus status from the catalog of TCR beta chain sequences, a statistical classification framework was built. V and J gene assignment, in a later analysis, came from comparing TCR nucleotide sequences with IMGT/GENE-DB human TR gene sequences. A later analysis assigned CDR3 sequences and most-parsimonious VDJ recombination scenarios with the TCRdist pipeline. In a later analysis, each TCR beta chain was defined by its CDR3 amino acid sequence together with its V-gene family, and reads without a unique V-gene family were excluded. A later analysis removed nearly 600 highly shared, low-generation-probability nucleotide sequences to deal with suspected cross-contamination and a sequencing artifact. For each public chain, a later analysis derived a clonal expansion index from normalized ranks of inferred template counts within each repertoire. Generation probabilities in a later analysis came from a VDJ recombination model fitted to out-of-frame rearrangements, and those results were checked against IGoR. A later analysis scored TCR-TCR, TCR-HLA and TCR-CMV co-occurrence with hypergeometric tests, applying a repertoire-size bias correction to TCR pairs. To estimate false discovery rates, a later analysis permuted the HLA or CMV assignments 20 times. In a later analysis, co-occurring TCRs were grouped with DBSCAN, and TCRdist sequence similarity was added when clustering was performed within HLA-allele-positive subsets. Co-occurrence clustering excluded repertoires with fewer than 30,000 or more than 120,000 public chains, plus five with anomalous nucleotide sharing. TCRdb limited this immuneACCESS table to in-frame rearrangements with V and J called. A share of clones is missing; checked studies link under half to unresolved V genes, and the rest is unexplained. V and J calls and clone size are those listed in that table; D and trimming were worked out from the DNA. Present in this sample are nearly 100,000 clones, 60% to 80% of which were seen just once. The ten top clones hold 19% of the sample.

The cohort consisted of 670 or so healthy bone marrow donors. Cohort members were all nominally healthy when sampled, although unrecorded immune exposures were likely present. The donor tested CMV seropositive, placing the donor among the 310 or so seropositive members of the cohort. Every donor gave a peripheral blood sample, and the peripheral blood mononuclear cells from that sample were used for TCR beta sequencing. The Qiagen DNeasy Blood Extraction Kit was used to extract genomic DNA from the blood cell samples. Sequenced material: PBMCs. The sequence was collected from a woman aged 55-70 years in good health and CMV-seropositive. The chain couples TRBV2 to TRBJ1-2, with the D segment identity uncertain. The base sequence is TGTGCCAGCAATTCGAGGAATGGTGACTATGGCTACACCTTC. Protein translation: CASNSRNGDYGYTF.